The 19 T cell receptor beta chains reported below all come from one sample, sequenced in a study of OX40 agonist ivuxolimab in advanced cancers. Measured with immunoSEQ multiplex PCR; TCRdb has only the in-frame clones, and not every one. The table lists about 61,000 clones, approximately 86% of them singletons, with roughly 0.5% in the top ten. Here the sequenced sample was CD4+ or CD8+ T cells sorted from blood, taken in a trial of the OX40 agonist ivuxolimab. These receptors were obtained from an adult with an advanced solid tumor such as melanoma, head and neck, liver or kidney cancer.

CDR3: CASRGGASGYNEQFF. The CDR3 nucleotides read TGCGCCAGCAGGGGGGGGGCTAGCGGCTACAATGAGCAGTTCTTC. J is TRBJ2-1 and V is TRBV10-2, with D maybe TRBD2 (7 bases). This CDR3 spans 15 amino acids. The germline V and J ends were trimmed by 6 bases and 3 bases, with 15 bases remaining between them. CDR1 WSHSY and CDR2 SAAADI come from the germline V gene.

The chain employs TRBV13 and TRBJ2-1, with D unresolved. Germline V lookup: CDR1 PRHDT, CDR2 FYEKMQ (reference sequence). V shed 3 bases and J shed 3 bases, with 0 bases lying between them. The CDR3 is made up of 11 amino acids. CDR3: CASSFYNEQFF. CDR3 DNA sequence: TGTGCCAGCAGCTTCTACAATGAGCAGTTCTTC. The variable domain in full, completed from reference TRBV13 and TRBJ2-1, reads AAGVIQSPRHLIKEKRETATLKCYPIPRHDTVYWYQQGPGQDPQFLISFYEKMQSDKGSIPDRFSAQQFSDYHSELNMSSLELGDSALYFCASSFYNEQFFGPGTRLTVL.

The CDR3 sequence is CASSFLAEGEQYF. The CDR3 nucleotides read TGTGCCAGCAGCTTTCTAGCGGAGGGCGAGCAGTACTTC. The J gene is TRBJ2-7, the V gene TRBV7-2; the match to TRBD2 covers 7 bases. V lost 3 bases and J lost 6; bases outside the gene matches: 5. The germline gives CDR1 SGHTA, CDR2 FQGNSA. The CDR3 runs to 13 residues.

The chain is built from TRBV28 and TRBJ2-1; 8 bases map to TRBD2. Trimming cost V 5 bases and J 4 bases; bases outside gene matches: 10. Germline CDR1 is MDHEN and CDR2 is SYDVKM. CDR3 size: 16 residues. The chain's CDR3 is CASSTLSGRKYNEQFF. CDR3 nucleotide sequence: TGTGCCAGCAGTACTCTCAGCGGGAGAAAGTACAATGAGCAGTTCTTC.

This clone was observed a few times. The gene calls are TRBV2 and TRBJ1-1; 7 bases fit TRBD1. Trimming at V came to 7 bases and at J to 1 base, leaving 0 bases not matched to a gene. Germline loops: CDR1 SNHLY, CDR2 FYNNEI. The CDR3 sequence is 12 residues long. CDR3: CASNRGNTEAFF. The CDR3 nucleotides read TGTGCCAGCAACAGGGGGAACACTGAAGCTTTCTTT.

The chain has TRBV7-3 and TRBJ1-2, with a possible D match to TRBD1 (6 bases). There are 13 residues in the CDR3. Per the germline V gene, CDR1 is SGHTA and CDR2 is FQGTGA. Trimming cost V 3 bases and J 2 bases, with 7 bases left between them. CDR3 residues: CASSLDSNYGYTF. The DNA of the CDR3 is TGTGCCAGCAGCTTGGACAGCAACTATGGCTACACCTTC.

DNA for the CDR3: TGTGCCAACCCTATACCGGGACAGGGGTATTCAGAGCCCCAGCATTTT. Its translation is CANPIPGQGYSEPQHF. The chain has TRBV28 and TRBJ1-5; 10 bases align to TRBD1. CDR1 is MDHEN, CDR2 SYDVKM, per germline. The CDR3 is 16 amino acids. Germline trimming cut 10 bases from V and 8 bases from J; bases unmatched to any gene: 17.

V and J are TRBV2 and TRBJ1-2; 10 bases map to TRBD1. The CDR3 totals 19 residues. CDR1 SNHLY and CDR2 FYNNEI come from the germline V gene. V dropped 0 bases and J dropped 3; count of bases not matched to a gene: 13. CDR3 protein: CASSEAETGGSLTHYGYTF. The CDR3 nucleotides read TGTGCCAGCAGTGAAGCGGAGACAGGGGGCTCCCTTACACACTATGGCTACACCTTC.

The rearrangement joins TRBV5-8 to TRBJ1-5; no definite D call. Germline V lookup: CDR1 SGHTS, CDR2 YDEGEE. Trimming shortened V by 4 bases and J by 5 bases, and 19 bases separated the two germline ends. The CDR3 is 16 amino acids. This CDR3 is CASSRSERSSHQPQHF. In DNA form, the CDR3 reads TGTGCCAGCAGCAGGAGCGAACGGTCCAGCCATCAGCCCCAGCATTTT. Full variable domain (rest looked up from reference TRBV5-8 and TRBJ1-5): EAGVTQSPTHLIKTRGQQATLRCSPISGHTSVYWYQQALGLGLQFLLWYDEGEERNRGNFPPRFSGRQFPNYSSELNVNALELEDSALYLCASSRSERSSHQPQHFGDGTRLSIL.

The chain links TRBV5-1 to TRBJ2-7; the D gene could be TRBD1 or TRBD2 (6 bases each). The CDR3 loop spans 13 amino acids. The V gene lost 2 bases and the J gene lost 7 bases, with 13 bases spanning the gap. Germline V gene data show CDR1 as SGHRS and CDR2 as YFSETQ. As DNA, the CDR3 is TGCGCCAGCAGCTTTTGGGGGGCGGGAGAGCAGTACTTC. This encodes CASSFWGAGEQYF. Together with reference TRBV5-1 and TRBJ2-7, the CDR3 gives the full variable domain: KAGVTQTPRYLIKTRGQQVTLSCSPISGHRSVSWYQQTPGQGLQFLFEYFSETQRNKGNFPGRFSGRQFSNSRSEMNVSTLELGDSALYLCASSFWGAGEQYFGPGTRLTVT.

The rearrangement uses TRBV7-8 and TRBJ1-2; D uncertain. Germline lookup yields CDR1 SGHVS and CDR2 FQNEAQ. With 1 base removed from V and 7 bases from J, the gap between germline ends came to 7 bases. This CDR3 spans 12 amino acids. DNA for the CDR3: TGTGCCAGCAGCTTAGTCTGGGGTGGCTACACCTTC. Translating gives CASSLVWGGYTF.

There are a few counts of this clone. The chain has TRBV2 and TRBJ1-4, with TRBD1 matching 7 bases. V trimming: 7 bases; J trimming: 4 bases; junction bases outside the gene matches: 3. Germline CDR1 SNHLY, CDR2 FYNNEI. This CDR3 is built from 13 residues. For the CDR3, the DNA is TGTGCCAGCAAGGACAGGAATAATGAAAAACTGTTTTTT. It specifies CASKDRNNEKLFF.

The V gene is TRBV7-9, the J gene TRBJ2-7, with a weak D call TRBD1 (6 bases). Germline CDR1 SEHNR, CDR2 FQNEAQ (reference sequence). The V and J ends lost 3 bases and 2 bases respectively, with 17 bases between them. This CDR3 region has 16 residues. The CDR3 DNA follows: TGTGCCAGCAGCTTCTGGGGCAGGGGCTTAACCTACGAGCAGTACTTC. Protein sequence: CASSFWGRGLTYEQYF.

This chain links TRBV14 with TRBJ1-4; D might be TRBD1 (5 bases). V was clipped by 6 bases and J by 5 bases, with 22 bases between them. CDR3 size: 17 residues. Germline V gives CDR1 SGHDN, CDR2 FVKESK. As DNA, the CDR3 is TGTGCCAGCAGTCGACGGGGGGTCTCGGAACGGAATGAAAAACTGTTTTTT. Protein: CASSRRGVSERNEKLFF.

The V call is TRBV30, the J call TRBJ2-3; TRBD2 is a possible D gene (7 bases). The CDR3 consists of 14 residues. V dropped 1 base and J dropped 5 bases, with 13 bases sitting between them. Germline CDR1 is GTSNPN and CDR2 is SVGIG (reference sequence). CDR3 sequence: CAWSAGGAGDTQYF. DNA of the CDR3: TGTGCCTGGAGTGCGGGGGGCGCGGGAGATACGCAGTATTTT.

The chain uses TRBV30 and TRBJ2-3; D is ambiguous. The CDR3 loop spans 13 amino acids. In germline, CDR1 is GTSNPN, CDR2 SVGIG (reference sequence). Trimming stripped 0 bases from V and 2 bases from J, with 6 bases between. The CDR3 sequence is CAWSVENTDTQYF. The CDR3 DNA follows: TGTGCCTGGAGTGTGGAGAACACAGATACGCAGTATTTT.

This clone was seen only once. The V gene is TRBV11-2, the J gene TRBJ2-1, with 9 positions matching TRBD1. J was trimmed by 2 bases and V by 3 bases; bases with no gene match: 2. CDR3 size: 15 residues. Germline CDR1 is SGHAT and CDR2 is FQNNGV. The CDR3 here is CASSFGQGPYNEQFF. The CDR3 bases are TGTGCCAGCAGCTTCGGACAGGGGCCCTACAATGAGCAGTTCTTC.

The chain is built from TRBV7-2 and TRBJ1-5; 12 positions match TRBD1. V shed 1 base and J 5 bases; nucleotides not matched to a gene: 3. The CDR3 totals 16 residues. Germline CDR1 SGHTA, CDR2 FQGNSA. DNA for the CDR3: TGTGCCAGCAGCTTAGTTGGGACAGGGGGCTATCAGCCCCAGCATTTT. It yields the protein CASSLVGTGGYQPQHF. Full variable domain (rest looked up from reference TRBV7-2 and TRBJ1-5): GAGVSQSPSNKVTEKGKDVELRCDPISGHTALYWYRQSLGQGLEFLIYFQGNSAPDKSGLPSDRFSAERTGGSVSTLTIQRTQQEDSAVYLCASSLVGTGGYQPQHFGDGTRLSIL.

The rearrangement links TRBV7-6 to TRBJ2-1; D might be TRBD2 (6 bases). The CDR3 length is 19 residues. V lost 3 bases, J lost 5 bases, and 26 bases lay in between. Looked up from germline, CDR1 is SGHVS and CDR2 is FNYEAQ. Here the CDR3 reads CASSFRPPGEASSHNEQFF. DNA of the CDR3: TGTGCCAGCAGCTTTAGACCACCCGGGGAGGCTAGTTCCCACAATGAGCAGTTCTTC.